The clone carrying this T cell receptor beta chain has at least ten counts. Its antigen remains unidentified. The entry originates in a study of T cells after yellow fever vaccination. Study-level results: Faster peaking, at day 5 versus 15, marked a secondary response that was weaker.

V gave up 5 bases and J gave up 6 bases; unmatched junction bases: 6. This CDR3 is 15 amino acids long. The germline CDR1 and CDR2 sequences are MNHEY and SVGEGT. Template switching with 5'RACE generated the TCR cDNA and added a universal primer site and UMIs. TCRdb called the 5' RACE reads again in MiXCR, with one record for every CDR3 protein. The sample includes about 320,000 distinct CDR3 sequences, approximately 4% seen only once; the top ten take 19%. The specimen was PBMCs, collected 15 days after the yellow fever booster vaccination. J is TRBJ2-7 and V is TRBV6-2 or TRBV6-3; 14 positions match TRBD2. The sequence was obtained from a man younger than 35 who received the YFV17D yellow fever vaccine. The CDR3 protein is CASSPGLAGVGEQYV. The CDR3 DNA reads TGTGCCAGCAGTCCGGGACTAGCGGGGGTAGGCGAGCAGTACGTC.